This TCR beta chain was profiled in a study of shared clonotypes between healthy human individuals. On this clone: Its matching antigen is unknown.

The investigators split CD4+ cells into a CD45RA+ naive subset and a CD45RA-negative memory subset. Deletions cut 3 bases from V and 3 bases from J, with 15 bases between. In germline, CDR1 is SGHRS, CDR2 YFSETQ. This CDR3 has 15 amino acids. Overall study findings and caveats: Roughly 5% of naive CD4 clonotypes were shared across a few donors.

Once extracted for a subset, genomic DNA was divided evenly among several immunoSEQ plates. Sequencing was performed with immunoSEQ multiplex PCR; in TCRdb, only in-frame clones are kept and a portion is missing. The sample shows fewer than 1.6 million clones, just under 99% of them seen only once. The genes are TRBV5-1 and TRBJ1-1; D is unclear. The receptor was isolated from a man in his thirties or forties in good health. Sequenced material: naive CD4+ T cells sorted from blood. As to subset: CD45RA+ positively selected. DNA for the CDR3: TGCGCCAGCAGCTCAGAGGTAGCTCGAGACACTGAAGCTTTCTTT. Translation: CASSSEVARDTEAFF.